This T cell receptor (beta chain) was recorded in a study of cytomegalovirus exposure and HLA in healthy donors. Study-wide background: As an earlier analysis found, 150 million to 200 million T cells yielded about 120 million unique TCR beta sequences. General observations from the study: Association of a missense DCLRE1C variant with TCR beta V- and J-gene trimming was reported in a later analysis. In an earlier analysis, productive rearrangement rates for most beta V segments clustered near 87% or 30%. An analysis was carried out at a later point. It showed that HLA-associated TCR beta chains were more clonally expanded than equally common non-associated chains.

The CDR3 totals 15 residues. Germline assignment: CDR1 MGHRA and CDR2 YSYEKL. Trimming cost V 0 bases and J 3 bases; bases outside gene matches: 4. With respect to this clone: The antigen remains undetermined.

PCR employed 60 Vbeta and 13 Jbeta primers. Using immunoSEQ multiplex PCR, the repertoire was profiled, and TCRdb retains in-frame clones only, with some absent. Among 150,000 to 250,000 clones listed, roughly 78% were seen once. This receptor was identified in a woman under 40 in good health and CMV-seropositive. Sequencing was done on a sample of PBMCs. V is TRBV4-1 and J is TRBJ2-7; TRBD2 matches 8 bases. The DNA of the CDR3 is TGCGCCAGCAGCCAAGATTCGGGAGGGTTCTACGAGCAGTACTTC. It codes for CASSQDSGGFYEQYF.